Listed below are T cell receptor beta chains from one sample, sequenced in a study of OX40 agonist ivuxolimab in advanced cancers. TCRdb's copy holds only in-frame clones and misses some; the assay was immunoSEQ multiplex PCR. The table includes 75,000 to 95,000 clones, around 85% detected once. This specimen consisted of CD4+ or CD8+ T cells sorted from blood, obtained in a trial of the OX40 agonist ivuxolimab. These receptors all come from an adult with an advanced solid tumor such as melanoma, head and neck, liver or kidney cancer. The CDR3 runs from the conserved cysteine through the conserved F or W. The order of the fields is V gene, D gene, J gene, clone size, CDR3 DNA, CDR3 protein. A D gene is named only where the DNA matches it firmly. Clone size, where shown, is once, few, many, or a class for clones that have expanded.

>TRBV5-1|NA|TRBJ2-5|once
TGCGCCAGCAGCGGGGGGGGCCTGGAGACCCAGTACTTC
CASSGGGLETQYF
>TRBV11-3|NA|TRBJ2-1|NA
TGTGCCAGCAGCGCGGACACACGGGATGAGCAGTTCTTC
CASSADTRDEQFF
>TRBV18|NA|TRBJ1-2|NA
TGTGCCAGCTCACCAGGAGGTACCACCTTTAACTATGGCTACACCTTC
CASSPGGTTFNYGYTF
>TRBV5-4|NA|TRBJ1-3|NA
TGTGCCAGCAGCTTTGGGGGAAACCCTGGAAACACCATATATTTT
CASSFGGNPGNTIYF
>TRBV10-3|NA|TRBJ2-3|NA
TGTGCCATCAGGCAAACTACGAACACAGATACGCAGTATTTT
CAIRQTTNTDTQYF
>TRBV19|NA|TRBJ1-5|NA
TGTGCCAGTAGTATCGCCATTGATCAGCCCCAGCATTTT
CASSIAIDQPQHF
>TRBV5-1|TRBD1|TRBJ2-6|NA
TGCGCCAGCAGCCACGGGACAGGGGCTGGGGCCAACGTCCTGACTTTC
CASSHGTGAGANVLTF
>TRBV11-2|NA|TRBJ2-7|NA
TGTGCCAGCAGCTCCGTAAGCGGGCTCCGGGCCTACGAGCAGTACTTC
CASSSVSGLRAYEQYF
>TRBV28|NA|TRBJ1-5|NA
TGTGCCAGCGCTCCAATGAGGGCCCAGCCCCAGCATTTT
CASAPMRAQPQHF
>TRBV9|NA|TRBJ2-3|few
TGTGCCAGCAGCGTAGGTCTGGGGGCAGATACGCAGTATTTT
CASSVGLGADTQYF
>TRBV30|NA|TRBJ1-2|NA
TGTGCCTGGAGTGTAGAATATTACCTGGACAGTCTCAAGAGTCCTCAGAACTATGGCTACACCTTC
CAWSVEYYLDSLKSPQNYGYTF
>TRBV18|NA|TRBJ1-1|NA
TGTGCCAGCTCACCCTCAATGAACACTGAAGCTTTCTTT
CASSPSMNTEAFF
>TRBV5-4|NA|TRBJ2-7|NA
TGTGCCAGCAGCCCGACACAGGGACGAGGTGAGCAGTACTTC
CASSPTQGRGEQYF
>TRBV5-1|NA|TRBJ2-3|once
TGCGCCAGCAGCCCTGATGGAGGGTGGGCAGATACGCAGTATTTT
CASSPDGGWADTQYF
>TRBV7-9|NA|TRBJ1-1|NA
TGTGCCAGCAGCTTAGATCGGTTGAACACTGAAGCTTTCTTT
CASSLDRLNTEAFF
>TRBV5-1|NA|TRBJ2-6|NA
TGCGCCAGCAGCTTTTCGGCGCACGCCGGGGCCAACGTCCTGACTTTC
CASSFSAHAGANVLTF
>TRBV27|NA|TRBJ2-2|NA
TGTGCCAGCAGCCGCCTGAGTTTTAACACCGGGGAGCTGTTTTTT
CASSRLSFNTGELFF
>TRBV19|NA|TRBJ1-5|NA
TGTGCCAGTAGTCCAGGGGTTGGGGGTAGCAATCAGCCCCAGCATTTT
CASSPGVGGSNQPQHF
>TRBV25-1|NA|TRBJ1-5|NA
TGTGCCAGCAGTGCCGCCGGGAACAGGGTATCCCAGCATTTT
CASSAAGNRVSQHF
>TRBV4-1|NA|TRBJ2-1|NA
TGCGCCAGCAGCTCACCGGGACGTATCCTTGAGCAGTTCTTC
CASSSPGRILEQFF
>TRBV7-3|NA|TRBJ2-5|few
TGTGCCAGCAGCTTAGCAGGGATAAGAGAGACCCAGTACTTC
CASSLAGIRETQYF
>TRBV5-1|TRBD1|TRBJ2-7|NA
TGCGCCAGCAGCTTTTCCAGGGGACAGCTAAACTACGAGCAGTACTTC
CASSFSRGQLNYEQYF
>TRBV7-9|TRBD1|TRBJ1-3|NA
TGTGCCAGCAGCCCCCGACAGGGGGTAGGAAACACCATATATTTT
CASSPRQGVGNTIYF
>TRBV5-4|NA|TRBJ2-2|NA
TGTGCCAGCAGCTTGTTCGGCGGGGAGCTGTTTTTT
CASSLFGGELFF
>TRBV5-1|NA|TRBJ2-2|NA
TGCGCCAGCAGCTTGGTGCTGGGGCGGAACACCGGGGAGCTGTTTTTT
CASSLVLGRNTGELFF
>TRBV5-1|NA|TRBJ1-1|NA
TGCGCCAGCAGCTTATCAGGGAACGGTGAAGCTTTCTTT
CASSLSGNGEAFF
>TRBV28|TRBD1|TRBJ1-2|few
TGTGCCAGCAGTAAAAGACAGGGGGGCACCTTC
CASSKRQGGTF
>TRBV5-1|NA|TRBJ1-5|NA
TGCGCCAGCAGCCCGGACGGGAATATTGGCAATCAGCCCCAGCATTTT
CASSPDGNIGNQPQHF
>TRBV7-2|TRBD2|TRBJ2-1|NA
TGTGCCAGCAGCTCCCAGGGCGGGGGAGGCTATGAGCAGTTCTTC
CASSSQGGGGYEQFF
>TRBV28|TRBD1|TRBJ2-7|NA
TGTGCCAGCAGTACAAGGACAGGGAACTACGAGCAGTACTTC
CASSTRTGNYEQYF
>TRBV4-2|NA|TRBJ1-6|few
TGTGCCAGCAGCCAAGATTCAGGGACGAATAATTCACCCCTCCACTTT
CASSQDSGTNNSPLHF
>TRBV7-2|TRBD1|TRBJ1-2|once
TGTGCCAGCAGCTCCCGGACAGGAGACTATGGCTACACCTTC
CASSSRTGDYGYTF
>TRBV9|NA|TRBJ1-2|NA
TGTGCCAGCAGCGTACAACCCGAGGGGGGGTATGGCTACACCTTC
CASSVQPEGGYGYTF
>TRBV2|NA|TRBJ1-3|NA
TGTGCCAGCAGTGCAACAGTACGCTCTGGAAACACCATATATTTT
CASSATVRSGNTIYF
>TRBV18|TRBD1|TRBJ2-2|NA
TGTGCCAGCTCACTACAGGGACAGGGTAACACCGGGGAGCTGTTTTTT
CASSLQGQGNTGELFF
>TRBV15|NA|TRBJ1-5|NA
TGTGCCACCAGCAGTTGGGACGGCTACAATCAGCCCCAGCATTTT
CATSSWDGYNQPQHF
>TRBV19|NA|TRBJ1-1|NA
TGTGCCAGTAGTATAGACGCCGGGCGGCTCACTGAAGCTTTCTTT
CASSIDAGRLTEAFF
>TRBV6-6|TRBD2|TRBJ2-2|NA
TGTGCCAGCAGTCCCGGACTAGCGGGGGGATCCGGGGAGCTGTTTTTT
CASSPGLAGGSGELFF
>TRBV21-1|NA|TRBJ2-3|few
TGTGCCAGCAGCAAAGAAAGGGGGGACAGGAGGGCAGATACGCAGTATTTT
CASSKERGDRRADTQYF